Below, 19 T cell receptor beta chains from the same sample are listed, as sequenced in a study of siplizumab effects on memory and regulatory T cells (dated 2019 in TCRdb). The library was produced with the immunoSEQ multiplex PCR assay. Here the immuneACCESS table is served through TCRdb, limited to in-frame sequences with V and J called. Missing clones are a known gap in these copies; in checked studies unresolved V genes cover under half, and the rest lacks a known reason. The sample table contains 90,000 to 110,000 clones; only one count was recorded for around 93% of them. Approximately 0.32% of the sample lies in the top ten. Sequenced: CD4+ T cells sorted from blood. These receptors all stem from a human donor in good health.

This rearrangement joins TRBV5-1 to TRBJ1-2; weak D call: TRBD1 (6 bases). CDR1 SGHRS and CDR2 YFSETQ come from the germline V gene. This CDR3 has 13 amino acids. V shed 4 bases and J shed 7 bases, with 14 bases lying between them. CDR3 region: CASSPDGQFGYTF. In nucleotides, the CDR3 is TGCGCCAGCAGCCCGGACGGACAGTTTGGCTACACCTTC.

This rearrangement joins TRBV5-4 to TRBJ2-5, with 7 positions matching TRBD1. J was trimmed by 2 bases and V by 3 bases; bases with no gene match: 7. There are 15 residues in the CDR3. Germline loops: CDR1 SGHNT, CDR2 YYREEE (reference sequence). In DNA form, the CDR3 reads TGTGCCAGCAGCTCCCAGGGGGTCCGACAAGAGACCCAGTACTTC. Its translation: CASSSQGVRQETQYF.

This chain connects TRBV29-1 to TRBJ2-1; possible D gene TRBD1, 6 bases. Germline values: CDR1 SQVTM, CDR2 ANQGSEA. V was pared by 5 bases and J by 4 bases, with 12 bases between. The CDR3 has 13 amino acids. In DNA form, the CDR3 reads TGCAGCGTTCTTATGACAGGTTACAATGAGCAGTTCTTC. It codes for CSVLMTGYNEQFF.

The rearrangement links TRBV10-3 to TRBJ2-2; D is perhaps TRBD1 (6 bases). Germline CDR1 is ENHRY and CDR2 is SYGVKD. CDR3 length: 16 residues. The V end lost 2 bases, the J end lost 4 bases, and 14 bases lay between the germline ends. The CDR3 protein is CAISEEDRSSTGELFF. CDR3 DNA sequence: TGTGCCATCAGTGAGGAGGACAGAAGTAGCACCGGGGAGCTGTTTTTT.

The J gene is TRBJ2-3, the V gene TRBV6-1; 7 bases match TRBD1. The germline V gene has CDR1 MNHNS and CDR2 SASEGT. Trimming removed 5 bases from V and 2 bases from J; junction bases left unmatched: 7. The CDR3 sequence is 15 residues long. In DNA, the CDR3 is TGTGCCAGCAGTACCTCGACAGGGACCACAGATACGCAGTATTTT. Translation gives CASSTSTGTTDTQYF.

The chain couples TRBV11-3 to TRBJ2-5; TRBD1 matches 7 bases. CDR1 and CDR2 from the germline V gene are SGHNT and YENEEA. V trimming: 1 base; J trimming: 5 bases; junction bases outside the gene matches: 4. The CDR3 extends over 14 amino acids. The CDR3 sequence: CASSLATGFETQYF. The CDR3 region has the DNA TGTGCCAGCAGCTTAGCGACAGGGTTTGAGACCCAGTACTTC.

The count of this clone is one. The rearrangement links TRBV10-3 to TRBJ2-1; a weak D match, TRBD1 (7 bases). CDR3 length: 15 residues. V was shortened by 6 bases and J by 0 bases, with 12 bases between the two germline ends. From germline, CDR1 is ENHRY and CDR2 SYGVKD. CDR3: CAIRTRDSSYNEQFF. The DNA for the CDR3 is TGTGCCATCAGGACGCGGGACAGCTCCTACAATGAGCAGTTCTTC.

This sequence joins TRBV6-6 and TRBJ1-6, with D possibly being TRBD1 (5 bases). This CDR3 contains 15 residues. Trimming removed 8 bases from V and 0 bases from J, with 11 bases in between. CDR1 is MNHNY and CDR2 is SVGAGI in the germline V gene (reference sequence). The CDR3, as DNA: TGTGCCAGCGGGGGGGTTGGCTCCTATAATTCACCCCTCCACTTT. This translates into CASGGVGSYNSPLHF.

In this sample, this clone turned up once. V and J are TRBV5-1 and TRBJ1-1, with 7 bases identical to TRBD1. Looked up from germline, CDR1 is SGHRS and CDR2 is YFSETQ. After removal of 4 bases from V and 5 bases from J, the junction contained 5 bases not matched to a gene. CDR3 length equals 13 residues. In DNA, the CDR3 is TGCGCCAGCAGCCCTTACAGGGGTACTGAAGCTTTCTTT. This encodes CASSPYRGTEAFF.

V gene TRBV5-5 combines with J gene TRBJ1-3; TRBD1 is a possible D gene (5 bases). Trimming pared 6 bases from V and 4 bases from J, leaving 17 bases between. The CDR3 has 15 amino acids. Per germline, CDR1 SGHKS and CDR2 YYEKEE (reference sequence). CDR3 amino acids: CASTDTGTPGNTIYF. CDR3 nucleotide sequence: TGTGCCAGCACTGATACCGGGACCCCAGGAAACACCATATATTTT.

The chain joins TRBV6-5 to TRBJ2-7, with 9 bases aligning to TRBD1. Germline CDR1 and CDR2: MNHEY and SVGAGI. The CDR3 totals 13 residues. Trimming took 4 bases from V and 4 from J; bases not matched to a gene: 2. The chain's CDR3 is CASSSTGGYEQYF. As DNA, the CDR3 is TGTGCCAGCAGTTCGACAGGGGGATACGAGCAGTACTTC.

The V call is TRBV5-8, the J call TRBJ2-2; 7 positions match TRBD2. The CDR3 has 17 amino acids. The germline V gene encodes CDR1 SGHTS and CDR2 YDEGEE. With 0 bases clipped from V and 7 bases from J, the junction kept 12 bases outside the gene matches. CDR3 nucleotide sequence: TGTGCCAGCAGCTTGGCCCGGCTAGCGGTGCCTGGCGGGGAGCTGTTTTTT. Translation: CASSLARLAVPGGELFF.

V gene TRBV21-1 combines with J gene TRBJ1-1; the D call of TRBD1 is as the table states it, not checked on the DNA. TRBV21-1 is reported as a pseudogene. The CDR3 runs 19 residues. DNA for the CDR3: TGTGCCAGCAGCAAAGAGAATAGGACAGAGAGGATCATGAACACTGAAGCTTTCTTT. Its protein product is CASSKENRTERIMNTEAFF.

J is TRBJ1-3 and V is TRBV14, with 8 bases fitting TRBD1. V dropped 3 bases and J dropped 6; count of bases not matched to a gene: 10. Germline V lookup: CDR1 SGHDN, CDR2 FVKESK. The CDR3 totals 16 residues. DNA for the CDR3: TGTGCCAGCAGCCATAACGACAGGGGCTTAGCAAACACCATATATTTT. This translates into CASSHNDRGLANTIYF. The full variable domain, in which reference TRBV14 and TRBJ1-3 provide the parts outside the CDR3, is EAGVTQFPSHSVIEKGQTVTLRCDPISGHDNLYWYRRVMGKEIKFLLHFVKESKQDESGMPNNRFLAERTGGTYSTLKVQPAELEDSGVYFCASSHNDRGLANTIYFGEGSWLTVV.

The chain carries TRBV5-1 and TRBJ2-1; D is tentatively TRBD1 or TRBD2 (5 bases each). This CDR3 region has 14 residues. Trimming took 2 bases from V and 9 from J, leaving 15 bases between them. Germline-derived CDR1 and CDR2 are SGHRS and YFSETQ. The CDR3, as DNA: TGCGCCAGCAGCTTTACCAGGGAGTCCGGTGAGCAGTTCTTC. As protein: CASSFTRESGEQFF.

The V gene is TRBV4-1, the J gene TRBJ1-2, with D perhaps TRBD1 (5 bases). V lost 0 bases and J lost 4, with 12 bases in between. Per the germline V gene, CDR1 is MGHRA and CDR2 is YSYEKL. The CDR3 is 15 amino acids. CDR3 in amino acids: CASSQDPGTVYGYTF. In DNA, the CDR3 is TGCGCCAGCAGCCAAGACCCAGGGACCGTCTATGGCTACACCTTC.

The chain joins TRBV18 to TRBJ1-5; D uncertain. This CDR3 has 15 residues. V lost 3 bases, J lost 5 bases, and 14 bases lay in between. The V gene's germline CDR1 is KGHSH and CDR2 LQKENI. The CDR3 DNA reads TGTGCCAGCTCACCCGAGAAGGGTGTCGATCAGCCCCAGCATTTT. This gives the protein CASSPEKGVDQPQHF.

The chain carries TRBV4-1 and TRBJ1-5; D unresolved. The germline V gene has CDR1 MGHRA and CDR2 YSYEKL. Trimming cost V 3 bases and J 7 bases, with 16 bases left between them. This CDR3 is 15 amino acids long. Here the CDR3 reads CASSHPDWTGQPQHF. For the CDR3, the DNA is TGCGCCAGCAGCCATCCCGATTGGACGGGACAGCCCCAGCATTTT.

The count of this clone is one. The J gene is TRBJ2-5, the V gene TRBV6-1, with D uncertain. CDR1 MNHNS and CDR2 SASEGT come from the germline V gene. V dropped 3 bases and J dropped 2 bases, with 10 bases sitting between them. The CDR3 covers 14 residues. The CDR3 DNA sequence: TGTGCCAGCAGTGACCCAGGAAAACAAGAGACCCAGTACTTC. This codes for CASSDPGKQETQYF.